The text below deals with one T cell receptor (beta chain). The assay was immunoSEQ multiplex PCR, and TCRdb's table has in-frame clones only and misses some. Among fewer than 450,000 clones listed, approximately 91% were seen once. This entry is derived from a study of blood T cell repertoires in COVID-19. CDR1 MNHEY and CDR2 SVGAGI come from the germline V gene. V lost 6 bases and J lost 5; bases outside the gene matches: 5. CDR3 length equals 13 residues. The source is a woman in her seventies with COVID-19, enrolled during active disease. The chain has TRBV6-5 and TRBJ2-7; TRBD1 aligns across 9 bases. Sequences were obtained from peripheral blood. The CDR3 coding sequence is TGTGCCAGCAGAGACACAGGGGGCGACGAGCAGTACTTC. This encodes CASRDTGGDEQYF.